What follows describes a single T cell receptor (beta chain). This CDR3 has 17 amino acids. With V trimmed by 1 base and J by 7 bases, 10 bases remained unmatched. Germline CDR1 is LGHNA and CDR2 is YSLEER. The data stem from a study of T cell responses to AZD1222 COVID-19 vaccine. TCRdb keeps only in-frame clones here, not all; method: immunoSEQ multiplex PCR. The sample has about 150,000 clones, around 90% seen once. The chain combines TRBV4-3 with TRBJ1-6; 7 positions agree with TRBD1. The specimen comprised peripheral blood, sampled 28 days after the second AZD1222 dose. The receptor's source is an adult who received the AZD1222 COVID-19 vaccine. CDR3 bases: TGCGCCAGCAGCCAAGCGACAGGGATAATCTTGAATTCACCCCTCCACTTT. It is translated as CASSQATGIILNSPLHF.